This TCR beta chain comes out of a study of cytomegalovirus exposure and HLA in healthy donors. Study context: According to later analysis, the same platform produced the approximately 130 validation and 666 first-cohort repertoires.

Broader study findings: Researchers catalogued about 150 TCR beta chains as cytomegalovirus-associated. Most sequenced TCRs were rare (though some public TCRs occurred in many donors).

Details on this clone: The antigen is not known.

Per the germline V gene, CDR1 is SGHAT and CDR2 is FQNNGV. V lost 1 base and J lost 9, with 9 bases in between. CDR3 length: 13 amino acids. Profiled with immunoSEQ multiplex PCR; TCRdb holds only in-frame clones, not every one. The repertoire holds about 120,000 clones, with approximately 90% as singletons. This clonotype was obtained from a man younger than 30 in good health and CMV-seropositive. V is TRBV11-2 and J is TRBJ2-2, with a possible D match to TRBD2 (5 bases). The source material was PBMCs. The CDR3 DNA reads TGTGCCAGCAGCTTAGCGCCGGGATGGGAGCTGTTTTTT. Amino acids: CASSLAPGWELFF. Variable domain in full (rest from reference TRBV11-2 and TRBJ2-2): EAGVAQSPRYKIIEKRQSVAFWCNPISGHATLYWYQQILGQGPKLLIQFQNNGVVDDSQLPKDRFSAERLKGVDSTLKIQPAKLEDSAVYLCASSLAPGWELFFGEGSRLTVL.